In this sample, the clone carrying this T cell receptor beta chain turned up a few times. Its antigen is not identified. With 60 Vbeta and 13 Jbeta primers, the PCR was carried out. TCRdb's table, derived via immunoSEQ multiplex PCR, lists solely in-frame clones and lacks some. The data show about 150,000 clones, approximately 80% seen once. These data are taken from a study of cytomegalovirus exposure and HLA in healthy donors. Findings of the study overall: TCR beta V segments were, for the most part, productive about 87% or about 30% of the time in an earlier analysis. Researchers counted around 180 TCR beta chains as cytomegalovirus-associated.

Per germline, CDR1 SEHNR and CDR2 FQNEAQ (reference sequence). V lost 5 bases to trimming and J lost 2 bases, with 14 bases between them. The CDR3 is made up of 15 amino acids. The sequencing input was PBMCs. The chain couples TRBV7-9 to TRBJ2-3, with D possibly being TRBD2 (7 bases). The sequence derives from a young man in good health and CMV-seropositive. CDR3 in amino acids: CASSKGGGITDTQYF. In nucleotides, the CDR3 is TGTGCCAGCAGCAAAGGGGGGGGGATCACAGATACGCAGTATTTT.